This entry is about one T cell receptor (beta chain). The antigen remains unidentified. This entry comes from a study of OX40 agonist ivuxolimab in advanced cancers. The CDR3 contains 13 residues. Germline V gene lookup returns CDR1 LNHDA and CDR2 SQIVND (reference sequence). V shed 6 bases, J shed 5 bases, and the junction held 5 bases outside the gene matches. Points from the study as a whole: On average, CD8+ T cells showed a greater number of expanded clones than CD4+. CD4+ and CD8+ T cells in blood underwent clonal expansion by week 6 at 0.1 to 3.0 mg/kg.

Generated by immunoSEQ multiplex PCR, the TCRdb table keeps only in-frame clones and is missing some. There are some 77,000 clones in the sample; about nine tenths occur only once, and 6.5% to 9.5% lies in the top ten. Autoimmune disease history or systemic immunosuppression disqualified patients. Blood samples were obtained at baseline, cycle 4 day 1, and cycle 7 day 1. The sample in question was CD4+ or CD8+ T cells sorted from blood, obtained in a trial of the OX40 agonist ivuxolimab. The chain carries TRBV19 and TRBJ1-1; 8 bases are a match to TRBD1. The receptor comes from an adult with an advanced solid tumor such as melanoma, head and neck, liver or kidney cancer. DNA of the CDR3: TGTGCCAGTAGACGGAGACAGGGGACTGAAGCTTTCTTT. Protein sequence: CASRRRQGTEAFF.